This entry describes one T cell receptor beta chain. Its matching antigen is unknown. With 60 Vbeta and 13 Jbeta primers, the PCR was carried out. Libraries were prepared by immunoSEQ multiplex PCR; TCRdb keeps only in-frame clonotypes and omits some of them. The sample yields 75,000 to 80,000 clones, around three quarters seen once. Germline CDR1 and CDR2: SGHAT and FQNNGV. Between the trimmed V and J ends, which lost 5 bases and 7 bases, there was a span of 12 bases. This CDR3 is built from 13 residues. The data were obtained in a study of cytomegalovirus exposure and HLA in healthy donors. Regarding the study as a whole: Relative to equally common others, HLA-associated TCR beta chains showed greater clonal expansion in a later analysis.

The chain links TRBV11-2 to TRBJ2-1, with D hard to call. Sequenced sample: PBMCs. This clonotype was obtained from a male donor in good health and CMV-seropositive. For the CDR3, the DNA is TGTGCCAGCAGCCCCGGCGGTGCAAATGAGCAGTTCTTC. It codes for CASSPGGANEQFF.